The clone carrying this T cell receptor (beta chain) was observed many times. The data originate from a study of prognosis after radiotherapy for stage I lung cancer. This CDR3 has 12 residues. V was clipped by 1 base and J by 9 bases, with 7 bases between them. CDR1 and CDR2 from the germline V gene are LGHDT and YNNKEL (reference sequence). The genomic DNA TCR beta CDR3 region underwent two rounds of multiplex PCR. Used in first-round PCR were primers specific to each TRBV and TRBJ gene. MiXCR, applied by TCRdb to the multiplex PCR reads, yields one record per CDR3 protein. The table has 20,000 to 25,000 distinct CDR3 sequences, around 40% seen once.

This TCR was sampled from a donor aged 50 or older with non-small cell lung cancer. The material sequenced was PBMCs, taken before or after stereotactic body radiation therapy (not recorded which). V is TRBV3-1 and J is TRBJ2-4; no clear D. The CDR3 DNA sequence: TGTGCCAGCAGCCAAGCCATCTCCATTCAGTACTTC. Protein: CASSQAISIQYF.